This T cell receptor beta chain comes out of a study of shared clonotypes between healthy human individuals (dated by TCRdb to the early 2020s). Regarding the complete study: Three men and two women, aged 18 to 49 years, made up the cohort. Leukapheresis yielded between about 0.85 and 9.5 billion PBMCs per donor. To estimate repertoire size and how much clonotypes are shared between individuals, the study performed deep sequencing of blood TCR repertoires from 4 to 6 healthy adults. For each donor, CD4 naive and CD4 memory were each run on three plates, CD8 naive on two plates, and CD8 memory on one plate. Libraries were prepared and TCR repertoires were sequenced by different laboratories using diverse techniques, in order to increase sequencing depth and limit assay-specific biases. General study outcomes and caveats: When a few donors were compared, the shared fraction of clonotypes was about 5% for naive CD4, more than 3% for naive CD8, 2.3% for memory CD4, and 0.35% to 0.5% for memory CD8. Because the study included a small number of donors, the genetic and exposure-history diversity represented was limited. Clonotypes shared by all four sorted-subset donors showed higher generation probabilities than non-shared clonotypes. Estimated clonotype richness was generally larger for naive than for memory subsets. Sampling was limited to blood, and TCR repertoires in tissue likely differ from TCR repertoires in blood. Incomplete sequencing was indicated by rarefaction of sorted-subset datasets, despite the large sequencing depth. Based on pairwise subsampling, the degree of clonotype sharing among donors was expected to be affected by sequencing depth.

Donors were healthy HIV-negative adults with no recently reported acute infections or vaccinations. Every donor was a Caucasian adult living in Nashville, Tennessee, USA. CD4+ T cells were enriched by magnetic negative selection, after which naive cells were positively selected on CD45RA and the negative fraction was taken as the memory subset. Blood was obtained by leukapheresis, after which PBMCs were separated by Ficoll-Histopaque density gradient centrifugation and cryopreserved in liquid nitrogen vapor phase. Analytical flow cytometry was used to check the purity and quantity of each magnetically sorted T cell population. Genomic DNA was isolated from every sorted fraction and measured by UV absorbance on a Nanodrop 2000c. A remark on this clone: Its cognate antigen has yet to be identified. At one of its ends the junction is not consistent with the germline gene, which may arise from a read error.

The CDR3, from cysteine to phenylalanine, totals 10 residues. The only DNA kept is the CDR3, 30 bases in frame from the first base. The germline V gene gives CDR1 as MDHEN and CDR2 as SYDVKM. Using the deep immunoSEQ assay, multiplex PCR amplified TCR CDR3 regions from genomic DNA. Extracted genomic DNA from each cell subset was spread evenly across all wells of several immunoSEQ 96-well plates, with each plate serving as a replicate. For sorted subsets, each replicate PCR was loaded with roughly 200 ng genomic DNA, equivalent to 25,000 to 35,000 T cell genomes. Purified libraries were measured with a Qubit 3.0 fluorometer, size-checked on a Bioanalyzer 2100, and measured again with the KAPA Library Quantification kit. Every immunoSEQ 96-well plate was sequenced on a separate single-read 150-cycle Illumina NextSeq 550 flow cell. The paper's data handling went like this. The immunoSEQ output contained only junctional sequences without quality scores, so filtering could not match that applied to full-length reads. To assign V/J genes and CDR3, sequences were annotated against IMGT germline references using PyIR, a Python wrapper for IgBLAST v1.9. Reads were removed for weak V/J assignments (E-value above 1e-6), missing CDR3, stop codons, out-of-frame junctions, or ambiguous translated residues. V3J clonotypes were defined as sequences sharing the same inferred V gene, J gene, and CDR3 amino acid sequence. Percentage overlap between repertoires was calculated by dividing the number of shared unique clonotypes by the size of the smaller repertoire. Three approaches were used to assess repertoire richness: RTK rarefaction, the Chao1 estimator, and Recon v2.1 estimates of unobserved clonotypes. OLGA was used to compute generation probabilities for all TCRbeta clonotypes that the gDNA method yielded from a handful of donors. This immuneACCESS table, as held by TCRdb, lists in-frame sequences with V and J called but not all clones. Of the missing ones, under half trace to an unresolved V gene in checked studies; the others have no known cause. That table furnishes V, J and clone size, whereas the DNA furnished D and trimming. Within this sample are 850,000 to 1,200,000 clones, with roughly 70% of them counted one time only. The ten largest clonotypes hold roughly 1.5% of the sample.

This receptor chain uses TRBV28 and TRBJ1-1, with the D gene uncertain. This clonotype was obtained from a man aged 18-30 years in good health. Sequencing input: memory CD4+ T cells sorted from blood. The cell subset or site tag for this specimen amounts to: CD45RA-negative fraction. The CDR3 protein: CTSLGNEAFF. The nucleotide sequence reads TGTACCAGCTTAGGGAATGAAGCTTTCTTT.